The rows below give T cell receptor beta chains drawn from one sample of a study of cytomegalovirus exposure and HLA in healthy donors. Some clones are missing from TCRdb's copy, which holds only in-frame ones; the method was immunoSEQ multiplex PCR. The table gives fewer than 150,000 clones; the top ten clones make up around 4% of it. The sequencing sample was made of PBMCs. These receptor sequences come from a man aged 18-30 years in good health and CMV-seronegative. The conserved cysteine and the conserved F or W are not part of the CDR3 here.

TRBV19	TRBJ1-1	ASSATANTEAF
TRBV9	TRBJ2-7	ASSVVPPGQGARGYPYEQY
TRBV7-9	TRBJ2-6	ASRPPTGTGANVLT
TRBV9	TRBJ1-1	ASSAGQNTEAF
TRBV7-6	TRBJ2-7	ASSLLGRVDEQY
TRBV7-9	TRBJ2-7	ASSLIRDILSYEQY
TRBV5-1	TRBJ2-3	ASSSDRLAGTSQY
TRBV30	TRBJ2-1	AWNLGGGYNEQF
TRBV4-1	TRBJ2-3	ASSQGTSGSSDTQY
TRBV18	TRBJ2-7	ASSPLGLAAFSYEQY
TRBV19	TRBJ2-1	ASSIGNRGTNPRYNEQF
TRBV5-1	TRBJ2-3	ASSFGGRADTQY
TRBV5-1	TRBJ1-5	ASSYSGTGDQPQH
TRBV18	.	ASSRILAGGHPNNEQF
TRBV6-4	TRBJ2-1	ASSDSLESGEQF
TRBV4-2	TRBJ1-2	ASSQDLRDNYGYT
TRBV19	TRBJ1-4	ASRIRPLRRTRLATNEKLF
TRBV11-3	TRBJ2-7	ASSLASAEQY
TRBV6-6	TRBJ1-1	ASSSRLEAF
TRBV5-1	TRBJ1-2	ASSLGTGNGYT
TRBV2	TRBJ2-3	ASRGGLAGTTDTQY
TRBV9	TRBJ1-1	ASSVGPLVNTEAF
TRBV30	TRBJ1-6	AWSGQGSSPLH
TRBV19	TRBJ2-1	ASSTVWGANEQF
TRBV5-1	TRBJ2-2	ASSWGGANTGELF
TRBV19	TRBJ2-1	ASSIDTGGSLNEQF
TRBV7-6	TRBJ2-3	ASSLVVAGVADTQY
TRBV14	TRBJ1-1	ASSQDYGLMNTEAF
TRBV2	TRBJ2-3	ASSRRGWSTDTQY
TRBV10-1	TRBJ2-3	ASSESEAGADTQY
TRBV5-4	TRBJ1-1	ASSFLDRVETEAF
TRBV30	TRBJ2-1	AWSNRGSGVDEQF